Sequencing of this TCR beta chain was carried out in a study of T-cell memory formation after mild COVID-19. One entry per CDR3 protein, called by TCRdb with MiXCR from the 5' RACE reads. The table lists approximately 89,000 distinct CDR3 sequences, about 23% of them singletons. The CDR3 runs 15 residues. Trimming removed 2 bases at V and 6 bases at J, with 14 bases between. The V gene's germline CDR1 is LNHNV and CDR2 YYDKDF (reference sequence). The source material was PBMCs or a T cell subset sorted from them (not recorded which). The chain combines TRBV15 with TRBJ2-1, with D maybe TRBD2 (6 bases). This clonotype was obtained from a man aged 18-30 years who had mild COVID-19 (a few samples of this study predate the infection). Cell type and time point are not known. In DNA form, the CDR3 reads TGTGCCACCAGCAGACGGACTACCCTGGGCAATGAGCAGTTCTTC. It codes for CATSRRTTLGNEQFF.